The 7 T cell receptor beta chains given below trace back to one sample, sequenced in a study of CD8+CD57+ T cells in acquired aplastic anemia. TCR beta VDJ and CDR3 profiles were obtained from a genomic DNA template. Via MiXCR, TCRdb re-called the reads, giving one row per CDR3 protein. The table has 150,000 to 170,000 distinct CDR3 sequences, less than 60% seen once. Sequencing involved patients with CD8+CD57+ cell expansion previously shown by flow cytometry. The sequenced material came from sorted CD4+, CD8+, or CD8+CD57+ T cells (not recorded which) from PBMCs. Receptor source: a human donor with aplastic anemia.

As to this clonotype: This may come from a read error, since a much larger clone is one base off. The rearrangement links TRBV6-2 or TRBV6-3 to TRBJ1-2; 8 bases are shared with TRBD1. The CDR3 covers 16 residues. CDR1 and CDR2 from the germline V gene are MNHEY and SVGEGT. Trimming removed 0 bases from V and 3 bases from J; junction bases left unmatched: 6. In DNA form, the CDR3 reads TGTGCCAGCAGTTACTCTCGGGACAGGAGTGACTATGGCTACACCTTC. It specifies CASSYSRDRSDYGYTF.

This clonotype was seen a few times. This chain connects TRBV12-5 to TRBJ1-2, with 11 bases matching TRBD1. V was pared by 1 base and J by 4 bases, with 2 bases of the junction left unmatched. The CDR3 has 15 residues. The germline V gene encodes CDR1 LGHNT and CDR2 FRNRAP. CDR3 sequence (DNA): TGTGCTAGTGGTTTGGGGACAGGGGGCTTCTATGGCTACACCTTC. Translation: CASGLGTGGFYGYTF.

This clonotype was seen a few times. The chain carries TRBV2 and TRBJ1-1, with 9 bases lining up with TRBD1. The length of the CDR3 is 13 residues. Per germline, CDR1 SNHLY and CDR2 FYNNEI. The V segment lost 9 bases and the J segment 0 bases; nucleotides outside the gene matches: 2. CDR3 DNA sequence: TGTGCCAGGAGGACAGGGGTGAACACTGAAGCTTTCTTT. It is translated as CARRTGVNTEAFF.

This clonotype was counted at least ten times. This chain joins TRBV6-5 and TRBJ2-7, with a weak D call TRBD1 (6 bases). The CDR3 spans 14 residues. The V end was cut by 2 bases, the J end by 2 bases, with 10 bases between. Germline CDR1 is MNHEY and CDR2 is SVGAGI. The CDR3: CASSYGAGAYEQYF. The CDR3 region has the DNA TGTGCCAGCAGTTACGGGGCAGGGGCCTACGAGCAGTACTTC.

Only a few counts were recorded for this clonotype. The gene calls are TRBV27 and TRBJ2-1; D is perhaps TRBD2 (7 bases). V was clipped by 0 bases and J by 3 bases, with 12 bases between them. CDR1 and CDR2 from the germline V gene are MNHEY and SMNVEV (reference sequence). The CDR3 is made up of 16 amino acids. CDR3 nucleotides: TGTGCCAGCAGTTTATCCTCGGGGGGCAACTACAATGAGCAGTTCTTC. It yields the protein CASSLSSGGNYNEQFF.

This clonotype came up once. CDR3 sequence reads: CAISRTSGGAEGTGELFF. The CDR3 DNA is TGTGCCATCAGCCGGACTAGCGGGGGGGCCGAGGGGACCGGGGAGCTGTTTTTT. This sequence joins TRBV10-3 and TRBJ2-2; 15 bases align to TRBD2. The trim removed 6 bases at V and 5 bases at J, leaving 10 bases unmatched. The CDR3 loop spans 18 amino acids. From germline, CDR1 is ENHRY and CDR2 SYGVKD.

This clonotype was detected ten times or more. This chain links TRBV7-3 with TRBJ1-5; 7 bases are a match to TRBD1. Germline-derived CDR1 and CDR2 are SGHTA and FQGTGA. Unmatched junction bases numbered 7, after V lost 5 bases and J lost 3 bases. This CDR3 spans 15 amino acids. For the CDR3, the DNA is TGTGCCAGCAGCAAGGACAGGTTAGCCAATCAGCCCCAGCATTTT. Its protein is CASSKDRLANQPQHF.